One sample yielded the 4 T cell receptor beta chains listed below, sequenced in a study of T cells after somatic rescue of genetic block. Only in-frame clones appear in the TCRdb table, and some are missing; sequencing was by immunoSEQ multiplex PCR. The table includes 65,000 to 70,000 clones, 85% to 95% detected once. Sequencing input: peripheral blood mononuclear cells (PBMCs). These receptors originate from a middle-aged man.

The gene calls are TRBV5-1 and TRBJ1-3; no reliable D call. From germline, CDR1 is SGHRS and CDR2 YFSETQ. The CDR3 totals 15 residues. Deletions cut 0 bases from V and 3 bases from J, with 10 bases between. The CDR3 coding sequence is TGCGCCAGCAGCTTGGCTGGTGGCGGTGGAAACACCATATATTTT. Translating it yields CASSLAGGGGNTIYF.

This chain joins TRBV15 and TRBJ2-7; D possibly matches TRBD1 or TRBD2 (7 bases each). This CDR3 spans 14 amino acids. The ends were cut back, 4 bases at V and 6 bases at J, with 16 bases in the middle. Germline V gene lookup returns CDR1 LNHNV and CDR2 YYDKDF (reference sequence). In DNA, the CDR3 is TGTGCCACCAGCAAGCGGGACAGAAGGTCCGAGCAGTACTTC. This translates into CATSKRDRRSEQYF.

The chain uses TRBV28 and TRBJ2-3; D unresolved. CDR1 is MDHEN, CDR2 SYDVKM, per germline. V was trimmed by 5 bases and J by 6 bases, leaving 9 bases between them. The CDR3 runs 12 residues. The CDR3 spells CASSATLDTQYF. In DNA, the CDR3 is TGTGCCAGCAGTGCAACGCTGGATACGCAGTATTTT.

DNA for the CDR3: TGTGCTAGTGGGCCTAGCGGGGGGGAGACCCAGTACTTC. This gives the protein CASGPSGGETQYF. The V and J genes are TRBV12-5 and TRBJ2-5, with 11 bases fitting TRBD2. Germline assignment: CDR1 LGHNT and CDR2 FRNRAP. This CDR3 spans 13 amino acids. Unmatched junction bases numbered 2, after V lost 6 bases and J lost 5 bases.